The sample holds a few counts of the clone carrying this TCR beta chain. The record originates from a study of T cells of healthy individuals. MiXCR was run by TCRdb on the 5' RACE reads, yielding one entry per CDR3 protein. This sample has about 96,000 distinct CDR3 sequences; 17% occur once, and the top ten carry around 6.4%. The TCR originated in a human donor in good health.

CDR3 in amino acids: CASSLGDGDIQYF. DNA for the CDR3: TGTGCCAGCAGCTTAGGGGACGGGGACATTCAGTACTTC. This chain joins TRBV5-5 and TRBJ2-4, with D perhaps assigned TRBD1 or TRBD2 (5 bases each). Germline V gene lookup returns CDR1 SGHKS and CDR2 YYEKEE (reference sequence). This CDR3 contains 13 residues. Trimming removed 2 bases at V and 8 bases at J, with 11 bases between.